A single sample gave rise to the 16 T cell receptor beta chains below, sequenced in a study of coeliac disease. General study findings and limits: Active celiac intraepithelial and lamina propria samples had lower TRB and TRG clonality than control samples.

These receptors have no known antigen. The table came from immunoSEQ multiplex PCR; TCRdb's copy has only in-frame clones and leaves some out. The repertoire holds about 4,000 clones, approximately 71% seen once, with roughly 15% in the top ten. The specimen sequenced was intraepithelial lymphocytes from the gut. Source of these receptors: a woman aged 18-29 years with active celiac disease.

V usage is TRBV10-3 and J usage is TRBJ2-3; 7 positions match TRBD2. V lost 2 bases, J lost 2 bases, and 7 bases stayed unmatched. The germline V gene has CDR1 ENHRY and CDR2 SYGVKD. The CDR3 loop spans 16 amino acids. CDR3 nucleotides: TGTGCCATCAGTGAGACTCTAGCGGTCCACACAGATACGCAGTATTTT. Its translation is CAISETLAVHTDTQYF.

This clone was counted between two and nine times. The chain recombines TRBV30 with TRBJ2-5, with 8 bases matching TRBD1. CDR1 GTSNPN and CDR2 SVGIG come from the germline V gene (reference sequence). There are 16 residues in the CDR3. The ends lost 3 bases at V and 4 bases at J; junction bases unmatched: 13. The DNA of the CDR3 is TGTGCCTGGAGCCGGGACAGGAGTACCTCTGTAGAGACCCAGTACTTC. As protein: CAWSRDRSTSVETQYF.

The V call is TRBV19, the J call TRBJ2-7; the match to TRBD1 covers 8 bases. The germline gives CDR1 LNHDA, CDR2 SQIVND (reference sequence). Germline trimming cut 5 bases from V and 3 bases from J; bases unmatched to any gene: 3. The CDR3 consists of 13 residues. In DNA form, the CDR3 reads TGTGCCAGTAGTTTCGGACAGGGCTACGAGCAGTACGTC. Translating it yields CASSFGQGYEQYV.

V is TRBV15 and J is TRBJ1-2, with TRBD1 matching over 9 bases. This CDR3 spans 20 amino acids. Germline CDR1 LNHNV, CDR2 YYDKDF (reference sequence). Trimming removed 5 bases from V and 5 bases from J; junction bases left unmatched: 24. The CDR3 region is CATSGLLVGQGVFGHYGYTF. The CDR3 DNA follows: TGTGCCACCAGCGGACTTTTAGTGGGACAGGGTGTCTTCGGGCATTATGGCTACACCTTC. Based on the CDR3 plus reference TRBV15 and TRBJ1-2, the full variable domain is DAMVIQNPRYQVTQFGKPVTLSCSQTLNHNVMYWYQQKSSQAPKLLFHYYDKDFNNEADTPDNFQSRRPNTSFCFLDIRSPGLGDTAMYLCATSGLLVGQGVFGHYGYTFGSGTRLTVV.

The chain combines TRBV15 with TRBJ1-3; D uncertain. CDR3 length: 14 residues. Trimming removed 0 bases from V and 11 bases from J, with 14 bases in between. Germline V gene sequence: CDR1 LNHNV, CDR2 YYDKDF (reference sequence). CDR3 amino acids: CATSRDVGRRAIYF. The CDR3, as DNA: TGTGCCACCAGCAGAGATGTGGGCCGGCGCGCCATATATTTT.

This chain uses TRBV7-3 with TRBJ2-6; TRBD1 agrees at 12 bases. Unmatched junction bases numbered 3, after V lost 1 base and J lost 2 bases. The germline gives CDR1 SGHTA, CDR2 FQGTGA. CDR3 length equals 18 residues. The CDR3 loop reads CASSLKGQGATGANVLTF. Written as DNA, the CDR3 is TGTGCCAGCAGCTTAAAGGGACAGGGGGCCACTGGGGCCAACGTCCTGACTTTC.

The chain combines TRBV25-1 with TRBJ1-1; 9 positions match TRBD1. This CDR3 region has 17 residues. J gave up 3 bases and V 5 bases, and 13 bases lay outside the gene matches. CDR1 and CDR2 from the germline V gene are MGHDK and SYGVNS. The CDR3 is CASSPGTGKVWDTEAFF. The CDR3 nucleotides are TGTGCCAGCAGTCCCGGGACAGGGAAGGTATGGGACACTGAAGCTTTCTTT.

V usage is TRBV29-1 and J usage is TRBJ2-1; no clear D. This CDR3 contains 12 residues. The germline CDR1 and CDR2 sequences are SQVTM and ANQGSEA. The germline V and J ends were trimmed by 3 bases and 6 bases, with 9 bases remaining between them. The CDR3 region is CSVEPSGNEQFF. In DNA, the CDR3 is TGCAGCGTTGAGCCCTCGGGCAATGAGCAGTTCTTC.

V usage is TRBV19 and J usage is TRBJ1-1; D gene uncertain. Germline V gene lookup returns CDR1 LNHDA and CDR2 SQIVND (reference sequence). The CDR3 spans 14 residues. Trimming shortened V by 5 bases and J by 4 bases, and 14 bases separated the two germline ends. In DNA form, the CDR3 reads TGTGCCAGTAGTGGGAGGCGTGTGGTCACTGAAGCTTTCTTT. It codes for CASSGRRVVTEAFF.

V and J are TRBV6-5 and TRBJ1-1; D gene unclear. V was clipped by 3 bases and J by 5 bases, with 10 bases between them. This CDR3 has 13 amino acids. Looked up from germline, CDR1 is MNHEY and CDR2 is SVGAGI. This CDR3 is CASSYFGRTEAFF. The CDR3 region has the DNA TGTGCCAGCAGTTATTTTGGGAGGACTGAAGCTTTCTTT.

For the CDR3, the DNA is TGTGCCAGCAGCTTAGGGAGGTGGGACACTGAAGCTTTCTTT. Translation: CASSLGRWDTEAFF. The chain is built from TRBV7-9 and TRBJ1-1, with D unclear. This CDR3 spans 14 amino acids. Trimming pared 1 base from V and 3 bases from J, leaving 9 bases between. Germline CDR1 and CDR2: SEHNR and FQNEAQ (reference sequence).

The V and J genes are TRBV5-5 and TRBJ1-4; D possibly corresponds to TRBD1 (6 bases). The CDR3 totals 15 residues. Trimming left V 6 bases short and J 2 bases short, with 14 bases between. The germline CDR1 and CDR2 sequences are SGHKS and YYEKEE (reference sequence). CDR3 sequence: CASNRITGTNEKLFF. The CDR3 DNA is TGTGCCAGCAACCGGATAACAGGGACTAATGAAAAACTGTTTTTT. Using reference TRBV5-5 and TRBJ1-4 for the parts outside the CDR3, the full variable domain is DAGVTQSPTHLIKTRGQQVTLRCSPISGHKSVSWYQQVLGQGPQFIFQYYEKEERGRGNFPDRFSARQFPNYSSELNVNALLLGDSALYLCASNRITGTNEKLFFGSGTQLSVL.

V usage is TRBV27 and J usage is TRBJ2-7, with D tentatively TRBD1 (5 bases). Germline V gene sequence: CDR1 MNHEY, CDR2 SMNVEV (reference sequence). V shed 8 bases and J shed 6 bases, with 17 bases lying between them. This CDR3 region has 13 residues. The CDR3 sequence: CASGWQGTFEQYF. The CDR3 nucleotides are TGTGCCAGCGGTTGGCAGGGTACTTTCGAGCAGTACTTC.

The V call is TRBV11-2, the J call TRBJ2-3; 8 bases match TRBD2. The germline V gene encodes CDR1 SGHAT and CDR2 FQNNGV. This CDR3 contains 15 residues. V shed 6 bases, J shed 0 bases, and the junction held 5 bases outside the gene matches. The CDR3: CASRNRGGSTDTQYF. The CDR3 DNA reads as TGTGCCAGCAGGAATCGGGGGGGGAGCACAGATACGCAGTATTTT.

In this sample, this clone turned up once. The V gene is TRBV4-1, the J gene TRBJ1-1, with D perhaps TRBD1 (5 bases). Trimming removed 0 bases from V and 8 bases from J, with 16 bases in between. The CDR3 length is 15 residues. Germline V CDR1 and CDR2: MGHRA, YSYEKL. CDR3 sequence: CASSQEGLGPFEAFF. CDR3 DNA: TGCGCCAGCAGCCAAGAAGGGTTGGGGCCATTCGAAGCTTTCTTT.

This sequence joins TRBV7-2 and TRBJ2-7; TRBD1 agrees at 9 bases. J lost 2 bases, V lost 5 bases, and 4 bases had no gene match. CDR1 and CDR2 (germline): SGHTA, FQGNSA. CDR3 length: 14 amino acids. CDR3 sequence (DNA): TGTGCCAGCAGCAAGTGGACAGGGGCCTACGAGCAGTACGTC. It is translated as CASSKWTGAYEQYV.